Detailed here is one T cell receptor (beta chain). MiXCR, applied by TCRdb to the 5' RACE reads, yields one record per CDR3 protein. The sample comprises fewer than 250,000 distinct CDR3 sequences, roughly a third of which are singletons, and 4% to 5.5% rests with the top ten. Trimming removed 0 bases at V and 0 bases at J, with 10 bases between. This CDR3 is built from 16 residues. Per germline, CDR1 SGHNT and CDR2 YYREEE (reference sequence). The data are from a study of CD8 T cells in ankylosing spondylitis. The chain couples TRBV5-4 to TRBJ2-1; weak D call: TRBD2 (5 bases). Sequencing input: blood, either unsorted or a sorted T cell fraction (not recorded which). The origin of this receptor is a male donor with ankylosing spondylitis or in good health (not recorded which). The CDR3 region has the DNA TGTGCCAGCAGCTTGGGAGGGCAACTCTCCTACAATGAGCAGTTCTTC. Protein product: CASSLGGQLSYNEQFF.